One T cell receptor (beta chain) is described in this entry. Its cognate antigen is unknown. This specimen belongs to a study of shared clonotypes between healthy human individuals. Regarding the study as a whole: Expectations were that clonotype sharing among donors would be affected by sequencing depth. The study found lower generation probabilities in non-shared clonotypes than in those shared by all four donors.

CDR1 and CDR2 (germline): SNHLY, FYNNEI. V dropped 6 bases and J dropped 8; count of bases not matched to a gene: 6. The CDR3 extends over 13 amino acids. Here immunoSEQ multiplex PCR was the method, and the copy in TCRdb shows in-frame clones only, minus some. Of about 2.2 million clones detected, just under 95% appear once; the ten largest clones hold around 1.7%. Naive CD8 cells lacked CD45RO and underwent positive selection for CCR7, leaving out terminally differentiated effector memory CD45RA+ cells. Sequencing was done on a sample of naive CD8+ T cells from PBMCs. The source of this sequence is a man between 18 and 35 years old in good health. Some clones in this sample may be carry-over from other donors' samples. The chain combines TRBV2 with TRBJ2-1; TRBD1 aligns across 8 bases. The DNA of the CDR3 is TGTGCCAGCAGCTCCGGGACAGGCTATGAGCAGTTCTTC. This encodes CASSSGTGYEQFF.